The present T cell receptor beta chain was sequenced within a study of shared clonotypes between healthy human individuals. The CDR3 length is 17 residues. Germline V gives CDR1 WSHSY, CDR2 SAAADI. V lost 5 bases and J 8 bases, leaving 22 bases between the germline ends. Selected positively for CCR7 and CD45RO-negative, naive CD8 cells excluded terminally differentiated effector memory CD45RA+ cells. Healthy and HIV-negative, the adult donors had no recent acute infections or vaccinations. Every subset's genomic DNA went evenly onto several immunoSEQ plates. Only in-frame clones appear in the TCRdb table, and some are missing; sequencing was by immunoSEQ multiplex PCR. The table lists about 2 million clones, 85% to 95% of them singletons, with roughly 1% in the top ten.

The receptor was derived from a man younger than 35 in good health. Sequencing input: naive CD8+ T cells sorted from blood. This chain links TRBV10-2 with TRBJ1-6; no firm D call. CDR3 in DNA: TGCGCCAGCAGTAACCTTTTAAAGGGAGGAGGTTATTCACCCCTCCACTTT. Translation: CASSNLLKGGGYSPLHF.